Sequencing of this T cell receptor beta chain was carried out in a study of regulatory T cells in long-lasting Graves disease. Arm-PCR of CDR3 regions and iRepertoire HTBI primers were used to build TCR beta libraries. MiXCR, run by TCRdb on the multiplex PCR reads, gives a single entry per CDR3 protein. The sample has hundreds of thousands of distinct CDR3 sequences; approximately 23% are singletons. Time point in this sample: persistent/refractory GD, antithyroid drugs over 5 years with positive TRAb. RNA from PBMCs was the source of the TCR library. This clonotype was seen repeatedly, ten times or more. The input for sequencing was peripheral blood mononuclear cells (PBMCs), taken when the disease was refractory, from a patient treated with antithyroid drugs. The receptor was derived from a female donor with Graves disease.

The CDR3 loop reads CASRPTATNEKLFF. In nucleotides, the CDR3 is TGTGCCAGCAGACCGACTGCAACTAATGAAAAACTGTTTTTT. The chain is built from TRBV27 and TRBJ1-4; no firm D call. The CDR3 spans 14 residues. The germline V and J ends were trimmed by 6 bases and 0 bases, with 8 bases remaining between them. Germline V gene sequence: CDR1 MNHEY, CDR2 SMNVEV (reference sequence).